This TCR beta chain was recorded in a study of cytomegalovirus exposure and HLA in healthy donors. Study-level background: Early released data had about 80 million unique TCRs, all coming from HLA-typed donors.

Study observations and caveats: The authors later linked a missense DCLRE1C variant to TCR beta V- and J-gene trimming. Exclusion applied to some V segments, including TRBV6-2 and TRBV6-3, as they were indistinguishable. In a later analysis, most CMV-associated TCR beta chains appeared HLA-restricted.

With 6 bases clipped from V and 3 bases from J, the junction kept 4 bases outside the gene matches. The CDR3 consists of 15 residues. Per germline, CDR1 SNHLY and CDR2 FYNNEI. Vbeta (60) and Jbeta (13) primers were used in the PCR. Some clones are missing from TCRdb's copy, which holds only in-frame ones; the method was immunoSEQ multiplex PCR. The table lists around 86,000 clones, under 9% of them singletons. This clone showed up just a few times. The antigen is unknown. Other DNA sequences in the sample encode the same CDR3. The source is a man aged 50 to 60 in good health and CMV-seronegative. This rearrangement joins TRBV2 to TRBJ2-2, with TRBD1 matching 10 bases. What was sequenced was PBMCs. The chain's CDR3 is CASSDRGPDTGELFF. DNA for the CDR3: TGTGCCAGCAGCGACAGGGGGCCGGACACCGGGGAGCTGTTTTTT.